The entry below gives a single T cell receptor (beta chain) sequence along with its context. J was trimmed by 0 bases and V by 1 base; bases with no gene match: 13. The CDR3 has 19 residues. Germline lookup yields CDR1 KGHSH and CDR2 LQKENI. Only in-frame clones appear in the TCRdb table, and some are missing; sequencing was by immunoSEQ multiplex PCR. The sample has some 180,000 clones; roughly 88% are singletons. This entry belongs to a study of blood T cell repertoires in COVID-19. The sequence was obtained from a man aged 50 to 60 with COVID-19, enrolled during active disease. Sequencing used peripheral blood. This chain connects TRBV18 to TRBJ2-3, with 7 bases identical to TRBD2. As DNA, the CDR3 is TGTGCCAGCTCACCACTGGGACCAGCGGGGCCCTCTAGCACAGATACGCAGTATTTT. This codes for CASSPLGPAGPSSTDTQYF. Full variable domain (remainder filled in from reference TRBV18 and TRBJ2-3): NAGVMQNPRHLVRRRGQEARLRCSPMKGHSHVYWYRQLPEEGLKFMVYLQKENIIDESGMPKERFSAEFPKEGPSILRIQQVVRGDSAAYFCASSPLGPAGPSSTDTQYFGPGTRLTVL.